This T cell receptor (beta chain) is from a study of blood T cell repertoires in COVID-19. As for the study in general: Acute and convalescent COVID-19 samples came from the United States, Italy and Spain.

The table came from immunoSEQ multiplex PCR; TCRdb's copy has only in-frame clones and leaves some out. Of about 240,000 clones in the sample, around 88% were seen once. Germline V gene data show CDR1 as KGHDR and CDR2 as SFDVKD. The CDR3 extends over 15 amino acids. Unmatched junction bases numbered 4, after V lost 6 bases and J lost 3 bases. Recovered participants had two consecutive negative NP/OP PCR tests, healthcare professional clearance, or symptom resolution. Material for sequencing was PBMCs or T cells enriched from blood (not recorded which). This TCR was recovered from a woman in her 30s who had recovered from COVID-19. The chain joins TRBV24-1 to TRBJ2-6; 7 bases line up with TRBD1. CDR3 coding DNA: TGTGCCACCAGTACAGGGGCGGTTGGGGCCAACGTCCTGACTTTC. This codes for CATSTGAVGANVLTF.